This TCR beta chain appears in the sequencing data of a study of T-cell reconstitution after alpha-beta-depleted transplantation in children. Researchers prepared the TCRbeta library using unique molecular identifiers, the study reports. MiXCR, applied by TCRdb to the PCR reads, yields one record per CDR3 protein. The sample has about 580,000 distinct CDR3 sequences, approximately 22% seen once. This clonotype was seen ten or more times. Its matching antigen is unknown. The CDR3 is 13 residues long. CDR1 MNHEY and CDR2 SMNVEV come from the germline V gene (reference sequence). V lost 6 bases and J lost 1, with 8 bases in between. Findings and limits, study-wide: After transplant, high TCRbeta diversity at day 60 in some patients arose from surviving recipient T cells and thymic progenitors.

V usage is TRBV27 and J usage is TRBJ2-3; D remains ambiguous. This clonotype originated in a boy younger than two who had a stem cell transplant for acute myeloid leukemia, so the T cells may come from the graft donor. The sample was PBMCs, mostly from graft donor cells, taken 360 days after TCRalphabeta/CD19-depleted stem cell transplant. The CDR3 DNA reads TGTGCCAGCAGGCACTTTCGCACAGATACGCAGTATTTT. Translation: CASRHFRTDTQYF.